This T cell receptor (beta chain) was documented in a study of OX40 agonist ivuxolimab in advanced cancers. General study findings and limits: Specificity for antigen went undetermined in the expanded peripheral T cells. There was clonal expansion of CD4+ and CD8+ blood T cells by week 6 at 0.1 to 3.0 mg/kg.

On this clone itself: Its specificity is unknown.

In germline, CDR1 is MGHDK, CDR2 SYGVNS. V was clipped by 7 bases and J by 5 bases; unmatched bases: 8. This CDR3 is 15 amino acids long. The data were produced by immunoSEQ multiplex PCR, yet TCRdb's version contains in-frame clones alone and is incomplete. The sample has around 61,000 clones, 82% seen once. This sample comprised CD4+ or CD8+ T cells sorted from blood, obtained in a trial of the OX40 agonist ivuxolimab. The TCR comes from an adult with an advanced solid tumor such as melanoma, head and neck, liver or kidney cancer. The chain couples TRBV25-1 to TRBJ2-5, with TRBD2 matching over 12 bases. The CDR3 here is CASNLAGGPYETQYF. CDR3 DNA sequence: TGTGCCAGCAACCTAGCGGGAGGGCCGTATGAGACCCAGTACTTC.